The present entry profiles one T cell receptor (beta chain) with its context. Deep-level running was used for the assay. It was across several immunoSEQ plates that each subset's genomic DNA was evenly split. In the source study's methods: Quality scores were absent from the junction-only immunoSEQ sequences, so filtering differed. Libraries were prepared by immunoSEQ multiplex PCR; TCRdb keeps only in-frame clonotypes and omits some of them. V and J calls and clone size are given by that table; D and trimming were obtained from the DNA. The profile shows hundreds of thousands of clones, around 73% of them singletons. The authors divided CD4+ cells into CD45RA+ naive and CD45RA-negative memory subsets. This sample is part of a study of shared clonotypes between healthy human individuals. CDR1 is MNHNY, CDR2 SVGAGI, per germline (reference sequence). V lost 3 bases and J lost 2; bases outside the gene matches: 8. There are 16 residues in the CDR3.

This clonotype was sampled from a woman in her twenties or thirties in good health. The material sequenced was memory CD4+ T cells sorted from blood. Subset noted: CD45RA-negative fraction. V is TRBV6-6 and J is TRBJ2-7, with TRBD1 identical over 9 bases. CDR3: CASSYGKGTGTYEQYF. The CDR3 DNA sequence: TGTGCCAGCAGTTATGGCAAGGGGACAGGGACCTACGAGCAGTACTTC.